These 11 T cell receptor beta chains were sequenced from one sample in a study of CD8+ T cells in alopecia areata. cDNA serving as the sequencing template came from extracted, reverse transcribed RNA. The assay was immunoSEQ multiplex PCR, and TCRdb's table has in-frame clones only and misses some. The sample has hundreds of thousands of clones; around two fifths are singletons. The treatment was: oral pan-JAK inhibitor, 5-10 mg twice daily. This specimen was CD4+ T cells sorted from blood, taken between weeks 30 and 35, from a patient treated with tofacitinib. The source of these receptors is a human donor with alopecia areata.

This clone was seen more than once but under ten times. This sequence joins TRBV7-6 and TRBJ1-2; D is possibly TRBD1 (5 bases). In germline, CDR1 is SGHVS, CDR2 FNYEAQ. V dropped 4 bases and J dropped 4 bases, with 19 bases sitting between them. The CDR3 consists of 16 residues. The CDR3 nucleotides are TGTGCCAGCAGCTCCCGACCGGGACCTGGAGGCTATGGCTACACCTTC. This encodes CASSSRPGPGGYGYTF.

In this sample, this clone turned up a few times. This sequence joins TRBV6-1 and TRBJ2-6; D is unresolved. The CDR3 has 18 amino acids. V was pared by 2 bases and J by 0 bases, with 14 bases between. Germline-derived CDR1 and CDR2 are MNHNS and SASEGT. DNA of the CDR3: TGTGCCAGCAGTGAAACGGGTCGAATTAGCTCTGGGGCCAACGTCCTGACTTTC. Translating it yields CASSETGRISSGANVLTF.

The sample holds a few counts of this clone. The rearrangement joins TRBV5-1 to TRBJ1-3; D not resolved. CDR1 is SGHRS, CDR2 YFSETQ, per germline. Trimming pared 4 bases from V and 0 bases from J, leaving 8 bases between. The CDR3 spans 14 residues. The DNA of the CDR3 is TGCGCCAGCAGCGGGCAGAACTCTGGAAACACCATATATTTT. Protein sequence: CASSGQNSGNTIYF.

This clone has just a few counts. Here the CDR3 reads CATSRVGAGTGTYEQYF. CDR3 in DNA: TGTGCCACCAGCAGAGTGGGGGCCGGGACAGGAACCTACGAGCAGTACTTC. The V call is TRBV15, the J call TRBJ2-7; TRBD1 matches at 8 bases. Looked up from germline, CDR1 is LNHNV and CDR2 is YYDKDF (reference sequence). CDR3 size: 17 residues. V lost 1 base, J lost 2 bases, and 10 bases stayed unmatched.

This chain links TRBV6-5 with TRBJ2-1, with 9 positions matching TRBD1. V trimming: 5 bases; J trimming: 4 bases; junction bases outside the gene matches: 3. The CDR3 contains 14 residues. Germline V gene lookup returns CDR1 MNHEY and CDR2 SVGAGI. The CDR3 nucleotides read TGTGCCAGCAGTGACGGACAGGGGTACAATGAGCAGTTCTTC. Translating gives CASSDGQGYNEQFF.

This sequence joins TRBV4-2 and TRBJ1-3; no firm D call. CDR3 length: 15 residues. V dropped 0 bases and J dropped 7 bases, with 13 bases sitting between them. Germline V lookup: CDR1 LGHNA, CDR2 YNFKEQ. The CDR3 nucleotides are TGTGCCAGCAGCCAAGAGGAACAATTGGCGAACACCATATATTTT. Its translation: CASSQEEQLANTIYF.

The table lists this clone with a few counts. This chain connects TRBV9 to TRBJ2-3; perhaps TRBD1 as D (5 bases). Germline V gene sequence: CDR1 SGDLS, CDR2 YYNGEE. The germline V and J ends were trimmed by 2 bases and 6 bases, with 10 bases remaining between them. CDR3 size: 13 residues. The CDR3 nucleotides are TGTGCCAGCAGCGTTGACAGAAGTGATACGCAGTATTTT. This gives the protein CASSVDRSDTQYF.

The V and J genes are TRBV5-1 and TRBJ1-1, with D possibly being TRBD1 (6 bases). The CDR3 is made up of 16 amino acids. Germline V gives CDR1 SGHRS, CDR2 YFSETQ. Between the trimmed V and J ends, which lost 4 bases and 1 base, there was a span of 17 bases. The CDR3 DNA follows: TGCGCCAGCAGCCGGCGTATACAGGGCCCGAACACTGAAGCTTTCTTT. Translation gives CASSRRIQGPNTEAFF.

Only a few counts were recorded for this clone. The chain is built from TRBV19 and TRBJ1-5, with D tentatively TRBD1 (5 bases). This CDR3 has 13 residues. With 9 bases removed from V and 6 bases from J, the gap between germline ends came to 15 bases. Germline V gives CDR1 LNHDA, CDR2 SQIVND (reference sequence). CDR3 sequence (DNA): TGTGCCAGCTCCAAGGGGTTCGGTCAGCCCCAGCATTTT. It translates to CASSKGFGQPQHF.

The chain is built from TRBV4-1 and TRBJ2-5; D remains unclear. Per germline, CDR1 MGHRA and CDR2 YSYEKL. CDR3 length: 13 residues. The V end lost 1 base, the J end lost 2 bases, and 5 bases lay between the germline ends. The CDR3 bases are TGCGCCAGCAGCCAAGCGGAGCAAGAGACCCAGTACTTC. This gives the protein CASSQAEQETQYF.

This clone was seen ten or more times. The chain carries TRBV11-2 and TRBJ2-7; D unresolved. The CDR3 contains 13 residues. Trimming stripped 9 bases from V and 0 bases from J, with 12 bases between. Per the germline V gene, CDR1 is SGHAT and CDR2 is FQNNGV. CDR3 loop: CASMDGNSYEQYF. Written as DNA, the CDR3 is TGTGCCAGTATGGACGGCAACTCCTACGAGCAGTACTTC.